Described below is a single T cell receptor (beta chain) sequence and its context. This entry is derived from a study of CD4 T cell repertoires in COVID-19. The method was immunoSEQ multiplex PCR; TCRdb's version includes in-frame clones alone and lacks a portion of them. The data contain tens of thousands of clones, 83% of them singletons. The CDR3 loop spans 15 amino acids. Per the germline V gene, CDR1 is SGHDT and CDR2 is YYEEEE. Deletions cut 2 bases from V and 1 base from J, with 12 bases between. These patients had recovered from COVID-19 ranging mild to severe. The gene calls are TRBV5-6 and TRBJ1-1, with D tentatively TRBD1 (6 bases). This TCR came from a human donor who had COVID-19. The specimen was CD4+ T cells from peripheral blood, collected after recovery from COVID-19. As DNA, the CDR3 is TGTGCCAGCAGCTTACGGGGGCGAAAGAACACTGAAGCTTTCTTT. It yields the protein CASSLRGRKNTEAFF.